This TCR beta chain was recorded in a study of blood T cell repertoires in COVID-19. Study context: Samples taken during acute and convalescent COVID-19 were collected in the United States, Italy and Spain. The analysed material was cDNA or gDNA that came from T cells, B-cell-depleted T cells, or PBMCs.

The CDR3 is 16 residues long. J lost 4 bases, V lost 1 base, and 7 bases had no gene match. The V gene's germline CDR1 is SGDLS and CDR2 YYNGEE. Generated by immunoSEQ multiplex PCR, the TCRdb table keeps only in-frame clones and is missing some. The repertoire holds roughly 200,000 clones, with about 84% as singletons. The sequence was obtained from a woman at least 80 years old with COVID-19, enrolled during active disease. Sequencing was performed on peripheral blood. This chain joins TRBV9 and TRBJ2-7; 11 bases match TRBD2. As DNA, the CDR3 is TGTGCCAGCAGCGTAACGGCCGGGACTAGCGGATACGAGCAGTACTTC. Its translation: CASSVTAGTSGYEQYF.